Sequencing of this T cell receptor (beta chain) was carried out in a study of identical twins. The study's findings and limits: Researchers reported weaker excess twin sharing in beta out-of-frame sequences. Within cord blood, abundant beta clonotypes carried fewer insertions, but memory repertoires showed no such trend. Compared with unrelated sharing, twin-shared out-of-frame alpha sequences had more low-probability sequences.

Template switching, a step in the protocol, added a universal primer site, and cDNA carried unique molecular identifiers. MiXCR was run by TCRdb on the 5' RACE reads, yielding one entry per CDR3 protein. The table shows approximately 410,000 distinct CDR3 sequences, with 15% to 20% occurring only once. Trimming removed 4 bases from V and 0 bases from J, with 7 bases in between. The CDR3 is made up of 13 amino acids. Looked up from germline, CDR1 is DFQATT and CDR2 is SNEGSKA (reference sequence). Regarding this clonotype: Its specificity is unknown.

The sample was naive T cells sorted from blood. This chain links TRBV20-1 with TRBJ2-4; D is undetermined. This receptor was obtained from a man aged 45-65 years in good health. As DNA, the CDR3 is TGCAGTGCTACCCAGCTAGCCAAAAACATTCAGTACTTC. This sequence encodes CSATQLAKNIQYF.